Following are 10 T cell receptor beta chains from one sample sequenced in a study of blood T cells in healthy people across ages. The use of a sample-barcoded 5' primer and a J-beta primer mix characterized a second PCR of roughly 7 to 11 cycles. One entry per CDR3 protein, called by TCRdb with MiXCR from the 5' RACE reads. Of just under 900,000 distinct CDR3 sequences listed, more than 25% were seen once; the top ten hold around a sixth. The sequenced material came from blood. Source of these receptors: a woman older than 75 in good health.

As for this clonotype: Being one base from a much bigger clone, this may be a read error. V is TRBV20-1 and J is TRBJ1-2; TRBD1 aligns across 8 bases. Germline V gene data show CDR1 as DFQATT and CDR2 as SNEGSKA (reference sequence). J was trimmed by 7 bases and V by 6 bases; bases with no gene match: 10. The length of the CDR3 is 13 residues. CDR3 loop: CSANQGASCGYTF. The DNA of the CDR3 is TGCAGTGCCAACCAGGGGGCTAGCTGTGGCTACACCTTC.

Concerning this clonotype itself: The junction does not match germline at one end; this may be a read error. The V and J genes are TRBV18 and TRBJ2-5; maybe TRBD2 (5 bases). Germline loops: CDR1 KGHSH, CDR2 LQKENI. CDR3 length equals 16 residues. DNA for the CDR3: TGTGTCAGCTCACCCCAACGGACGGGGTACCAAGAGGCCCAGTACTTC. Protein sequence: CVSSPQRTGYQEAQYF. Based on the CDR3 plus reference TRBV18 and TRBJ2-5, the full variable domain is NAGVMQNPRHLVRRRGQEARLRCSPMKGHSHVYWYRQLPEEGLKFMVYLQKENIIDESGMPKERFSAEFPKEGPSILRIQQVVRGDSAAYFCVSSPQRTGYQEAQYFGPGTRLLVL.

A single count supports this clonotype. The chain has TRBV20-1 and TRBJ1-1; D is unclear. The CDR3 spans 13 residues. In germline, CDR1 is DFQATT, CDR2 SNEGSKA (reference sequence). Trimming removed 5 bases from V and 3 bases from J, with 13 bases in between. The CDR3 sequence: CSAPFLGDTEAFF. In nucleotides, the CDR3 is TGCAGTGCTCCCTTTCTCGGAGACACTGAAGCTTTCTTT.

This clonotype was observed a handful of times. This chain's CDR3 is CASSSGEAINEQYF. DNA of the CDR3: TGTGCCAGCAGTTCCGGTGAGGCCATAAATGAGCAGTACTTC. The chain couples TRBV11-2 to TRBJ2-7; D gene ambiguous. The V gene's germline CDR1 is SGHAT and CDR2 FQNNGV. The CDR3 contains 14 residues. V lost 6 bases and J 7 bases, leaving 19 bases between the germline ends.

About this clonotype itself: A much larger clonotype is one base distant, so this may be a read error. This chain uses TRBV2 with TRBJ2-5; TRBD2 matches at 8 bases. With V trimmed by 4 bases and J by 11 bases, 12 bases remained unmatched. The CDR3 is 14 amino acids. CDR1 and CDR2 from the germline V gene are SNHLY and FYNNEI. In DNA, the CDR3 is TGTGCCAGCAGTGTCGGGGGGGCCTACAATGAGCAGTACTTC. This codes for CASSVGGAYNEQYF.

This clonotype was detected a few times. It may be a read error: a sequence one base away is much more abundant. The chain combines TRBV7-2 with TRBJ2-7; 9 bases line up with TRBD1. This CDR3 contains 16 residues. CDR1 and CDR2 from the germline V gene are SGHTA and FQGNSA. Losses at the gene ends were 1 base for V and 6 bases for J; bases not matched to a gene: 10. In DNA, the CDR3 is TGTGCCAGCAGCTTAGACGCCGGGACAGGGCGGCGCGAGCAGTACTTC. It yields the protein CASSLDAGTGRREQYF. Together with reference TRBV7-2 and TRBJ2-7, the CDR3 gives the full variable domain: GAGVSQSPSNKVTEKGKDVELRCDPISGHTALYWYRQSLGQGLEFLIYFQGNSAPDKSGLPSDRFSAERTGGSVSTLTIQRTQQEDSAVYLCASSLDAGTGRREQYFGPGTRLTVT.

Comment on this clonotype: This sequence may be a read error, since a much larger clone differs from it by one base. This chain joins TRBV5-1 and TRBJ2-1, with TRBD1 matching over 8 bases. There are 16 residues in the CDR3. V was pared by 7 bases and J by 6 bases, with 15 bases of the junction left unmatched. CDR1 is SGHRS, CDR2 YFSETQ, per germline. In DNA, the CDR3 is TGCGCCAGCGGATTTTACAGGGGGACAACAACCAATGAGCAGTTCTTC. This encodes CASGFYRGTTTNEQFF.

This clonotype was picked up many times. This chain uses TRBV7-2 with TRBJ2-4; D is unclear. V dropped 1 base and J dropped 0 bases, with 10 bases sitting between them. This CDR3 contains 16 residues. Germline V CDR1 and CDR2: SGHTA, FQGNSA. The CDR3 is CASSLEGSRAKNIQYF. CDR3 in DNA: TGTGCCAGCAGCTTAGAGGGATCGCGAGCCAAAAACATTCAGTACTTC. The full variable domain, with the rest looked up from reference TRBV7-2 and TRBJ2-4, is GAGVSQSPSNKVTEKGKDVELRCDPISGHTALYWYRQSLGQGLEFLIYFQGNSAPDKSGLPSDRFSAERTGGSVSTLTIQRTQQEDSAVYLCASSLEGSRAKNIQYFGAGTRLSVL.

The rearrangement uses TRBV11-3 and TRBJ1-1, with a possible D match to TRBD1 (6 bases). Trimming took 8 bases from V and 1 from J, leaving 11 bases between them. Germline CDR1 is SGHNT and CDR2 is YENEEA. The CDR3 is 13 residues long. The CDR3 nucleotides read TGTGCCAGCCAGGACAGCCCGAACACTGAAGCTTTCTTT. It translates to CASQDSPNTEAFF.

With regard to this clonotype: It may be a read error: a sequence one base away is much more abundant. The chain combines TRBV4-3 with TRBJ2-1; TRBD1 matches 7 bases. CDR3 length: 16 amino acids. CDR1 is LGHNA and CDR2 is YSLEER in the germline V gene. The ends lost 2 bases at V and 6 bases at J; junction bases unmatched: 10. The DNA of the CDR3 is TGCGCCAGCAGCCAACTCGACAGGGTTTCCCGCAATGAGCAGTTCTTC. This gives the protein CASSQLDRVSRNEQFF.